This record concerns one TCR beta chain sequence. This clonotype was counted ten times or more. Its antigen remains undetermined. No base quality information exists; no much larger clone differs at one position. This entry comes from a study of T-cell reconstitution after alpha-beta-depleted transplantation in children (dated by TCRdb to about 2016). With respect to the entire study: The study quantitatively tracked T-cell immune reconstitution after TCRalphabeta/CD19-depleted allogeneic hematopoietic cell transplantation in children using TCR repertoire profiling. Findings and caveats that apply to the study as a whole: Over subsequent months, a decline in hyperexpanded clone frequencies was noted, and after one year, T-cell counts and TCRbeta diversity were mostly ascribed to newly produced T cells. In some patients, the high TCRbeta diversity seen at day 60 was put down to recipient T cells and intrathymic progenitors that had survived conditioning. The apparently early alphabetaT-cell count recovery about two months after transplant was reportedly dependent on only several hundred rapidly expanded clones derived from non-depleted graft cells.

Libraries were constructed by PCR. Sequencing took place on an Illumina HiSeq 2500. TCR libraries were prepared with molecular barcoding, using unique molecular identifiers to normalize TCRbeta repertoire quantification. TCRdb reworked the public reads: Q25 trimming with fastp, MiXCR clone assembly, productive beta chains retained. Each record represents a unique CDR3 protein, reported with the most common genes and DNA among its rows. This sample comprises 220,000 or so distinct CDR3 sequences, around 7.5% of them detected only once. Together, the top ten hold roughly 6% of the sample. The germline V end is reduced by 2 bases and the J end by 2 bases; junction bases left unmatched: 17. The CDR3 runs 21 amino acids, cysteine and phenylalanine included. The retained sequence is limited to the CDR3, 63 bases, with the frame set at the first base. The germline V gene provides CDR1 MDHEN and CDR2 SYDVKM.

This specimen's treatment or condition label, interpreted: allogeneic hematopoietic cell transplantation with graft depleted of TCRalphabeta T cells and CD19 B cells. TCRalphabeta/CD19-depleted allogeneic hematopoietic cell grafts were given to the transplant recipients, all of whom were children. This sample comprised PBMCs, mostly from graft donor cells, obtained 180 days after TCRalphabeta/CD19-depleted stem cell transplant. This chain joins TRBV28 to TRBJ2-7; TRBD2 lines up with 14 middle nucleotides. The clonotype comes from a male patient under 18 who had a stem cell transplant for acute lymphoblastic leukemia, so the T cells may come from the graft donor. The CDR3 sequence is CASSLGDGLAGGLTTTYEQYF. The bases are TGTGCCAGCAGTTTAGGTGATGGACTAGCGGGAGGTCTTACAACCACCTACGAGCAGTACTTC.